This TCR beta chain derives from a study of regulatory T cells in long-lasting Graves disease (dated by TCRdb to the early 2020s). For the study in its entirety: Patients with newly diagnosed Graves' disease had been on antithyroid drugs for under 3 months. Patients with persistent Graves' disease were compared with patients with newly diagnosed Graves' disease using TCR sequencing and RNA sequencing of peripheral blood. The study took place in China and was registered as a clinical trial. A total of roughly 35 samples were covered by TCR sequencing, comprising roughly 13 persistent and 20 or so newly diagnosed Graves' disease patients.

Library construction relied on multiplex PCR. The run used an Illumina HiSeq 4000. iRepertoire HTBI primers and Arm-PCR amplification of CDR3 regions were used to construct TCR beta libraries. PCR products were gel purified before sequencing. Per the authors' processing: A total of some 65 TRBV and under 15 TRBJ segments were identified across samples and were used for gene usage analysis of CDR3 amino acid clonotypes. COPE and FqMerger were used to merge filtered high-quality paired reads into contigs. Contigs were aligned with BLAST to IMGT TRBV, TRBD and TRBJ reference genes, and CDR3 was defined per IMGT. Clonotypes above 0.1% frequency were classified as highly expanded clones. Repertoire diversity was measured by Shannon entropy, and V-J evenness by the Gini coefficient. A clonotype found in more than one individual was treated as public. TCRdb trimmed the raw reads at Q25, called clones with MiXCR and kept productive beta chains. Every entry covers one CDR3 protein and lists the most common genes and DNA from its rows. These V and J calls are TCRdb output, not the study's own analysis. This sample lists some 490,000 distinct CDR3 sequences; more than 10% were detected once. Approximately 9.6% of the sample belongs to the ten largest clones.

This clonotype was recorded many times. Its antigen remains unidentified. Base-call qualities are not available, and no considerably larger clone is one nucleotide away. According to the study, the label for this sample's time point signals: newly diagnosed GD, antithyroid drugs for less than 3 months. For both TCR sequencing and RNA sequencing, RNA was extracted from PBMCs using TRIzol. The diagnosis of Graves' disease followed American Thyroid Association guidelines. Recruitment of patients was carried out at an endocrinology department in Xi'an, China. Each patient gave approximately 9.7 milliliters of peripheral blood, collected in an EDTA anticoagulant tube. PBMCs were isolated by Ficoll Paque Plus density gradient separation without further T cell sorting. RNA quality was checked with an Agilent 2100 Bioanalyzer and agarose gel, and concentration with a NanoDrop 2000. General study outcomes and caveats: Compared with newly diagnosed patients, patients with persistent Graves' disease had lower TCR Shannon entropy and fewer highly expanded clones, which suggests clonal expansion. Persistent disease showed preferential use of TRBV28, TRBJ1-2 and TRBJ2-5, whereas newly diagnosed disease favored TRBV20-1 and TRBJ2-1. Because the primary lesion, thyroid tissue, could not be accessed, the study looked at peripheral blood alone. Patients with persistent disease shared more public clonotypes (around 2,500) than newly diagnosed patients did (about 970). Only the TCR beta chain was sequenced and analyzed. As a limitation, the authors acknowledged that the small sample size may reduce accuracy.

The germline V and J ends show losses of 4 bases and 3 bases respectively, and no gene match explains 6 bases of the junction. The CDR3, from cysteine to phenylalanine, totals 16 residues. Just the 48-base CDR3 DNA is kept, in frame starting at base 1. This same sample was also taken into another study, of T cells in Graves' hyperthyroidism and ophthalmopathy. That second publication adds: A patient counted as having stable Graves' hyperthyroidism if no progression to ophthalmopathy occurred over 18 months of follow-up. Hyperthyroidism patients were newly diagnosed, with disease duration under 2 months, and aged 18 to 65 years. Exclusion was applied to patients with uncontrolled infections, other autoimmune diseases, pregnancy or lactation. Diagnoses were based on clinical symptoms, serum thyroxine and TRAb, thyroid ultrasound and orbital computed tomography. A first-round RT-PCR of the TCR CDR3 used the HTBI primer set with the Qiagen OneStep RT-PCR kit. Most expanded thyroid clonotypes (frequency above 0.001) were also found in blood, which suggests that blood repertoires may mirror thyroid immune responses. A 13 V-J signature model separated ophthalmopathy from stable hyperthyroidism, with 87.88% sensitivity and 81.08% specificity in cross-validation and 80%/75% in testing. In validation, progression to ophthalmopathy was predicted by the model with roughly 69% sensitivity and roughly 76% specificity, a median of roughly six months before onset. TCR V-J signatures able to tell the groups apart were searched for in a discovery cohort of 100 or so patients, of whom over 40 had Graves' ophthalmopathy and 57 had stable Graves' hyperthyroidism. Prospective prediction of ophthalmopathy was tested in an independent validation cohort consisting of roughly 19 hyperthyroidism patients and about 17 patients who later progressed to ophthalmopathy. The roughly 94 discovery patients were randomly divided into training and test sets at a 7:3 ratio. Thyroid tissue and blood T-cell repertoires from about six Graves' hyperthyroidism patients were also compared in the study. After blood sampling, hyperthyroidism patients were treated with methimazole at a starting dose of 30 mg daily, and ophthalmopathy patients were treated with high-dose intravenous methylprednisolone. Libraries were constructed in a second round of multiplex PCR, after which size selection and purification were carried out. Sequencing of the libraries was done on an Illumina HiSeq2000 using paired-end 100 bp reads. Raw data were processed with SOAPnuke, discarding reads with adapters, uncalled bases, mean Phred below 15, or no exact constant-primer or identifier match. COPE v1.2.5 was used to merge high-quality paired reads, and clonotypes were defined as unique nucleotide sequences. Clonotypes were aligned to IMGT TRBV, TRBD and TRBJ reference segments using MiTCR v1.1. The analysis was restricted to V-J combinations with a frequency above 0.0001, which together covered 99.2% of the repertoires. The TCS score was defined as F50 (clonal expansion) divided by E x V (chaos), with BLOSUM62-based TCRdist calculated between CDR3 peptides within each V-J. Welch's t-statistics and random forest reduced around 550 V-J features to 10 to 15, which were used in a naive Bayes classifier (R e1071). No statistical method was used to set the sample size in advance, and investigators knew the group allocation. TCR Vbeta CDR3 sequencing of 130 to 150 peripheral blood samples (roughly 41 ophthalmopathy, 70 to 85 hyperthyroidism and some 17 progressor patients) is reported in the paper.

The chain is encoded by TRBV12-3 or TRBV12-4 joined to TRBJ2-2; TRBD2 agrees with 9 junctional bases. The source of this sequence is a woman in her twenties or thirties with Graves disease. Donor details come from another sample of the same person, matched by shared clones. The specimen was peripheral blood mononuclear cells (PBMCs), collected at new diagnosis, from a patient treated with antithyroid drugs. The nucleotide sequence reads TGTGCCAGCAGTTCCCCGGGACTAGCCTACACCGGGGAGCTGTTTTTT. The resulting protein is CASSSPGLAYTGELFF.